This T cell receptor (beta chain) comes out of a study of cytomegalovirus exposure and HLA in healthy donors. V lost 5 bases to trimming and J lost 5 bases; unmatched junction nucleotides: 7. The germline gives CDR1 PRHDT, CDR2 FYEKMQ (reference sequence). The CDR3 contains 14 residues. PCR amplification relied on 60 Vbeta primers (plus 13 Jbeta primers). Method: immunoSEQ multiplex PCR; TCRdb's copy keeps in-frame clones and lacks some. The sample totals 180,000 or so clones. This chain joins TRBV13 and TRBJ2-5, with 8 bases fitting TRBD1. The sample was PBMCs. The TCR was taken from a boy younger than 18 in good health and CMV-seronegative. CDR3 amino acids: CASSHGQGRETQYF. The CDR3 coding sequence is TGTGCCAGCAGCCACGGACAGGGACGGGAGACCCAGTACTTC.